This T cell receptor beta chain is from a study of follicular helper T cells after annual influenza vaccination. Clones were sequenced by immunoSEQ multiplex PCR, and TCRdb holds only the in-frame ones, with some missing. The sample contains some 10,000 clones, 81% of which appear only once. The germline V gene has CDR1 MDHEN and CDR2 SYDVKM. CDR3 length: 15 amino acids. Trimming took 5 bases from V and 4 from J, leaving 17 bases between them. This sample's time point: 2015-2016 season, pre-vaccination. Here the sequenced sample was CXCR5+ CD38- circulating T follicular helper cells from blood, taken on the day of influenza vaccination. Subset meaning: circulating Tfh, non-naive CD4+CXCR5+PD-1+ (ICOS+CD38+ or ICOS-CD38-). The chain is built from TRBV28 and TRBJ1-1; D not certain. The receptor comes from an adult who received the influenza vaccine. CDR3 DNA: TGTGCCAGCAGTCCCCCCGGGTTAGGCGGCACTGAAGCTTTCTTT. This encodes CASSPPGLGGTEAFF.